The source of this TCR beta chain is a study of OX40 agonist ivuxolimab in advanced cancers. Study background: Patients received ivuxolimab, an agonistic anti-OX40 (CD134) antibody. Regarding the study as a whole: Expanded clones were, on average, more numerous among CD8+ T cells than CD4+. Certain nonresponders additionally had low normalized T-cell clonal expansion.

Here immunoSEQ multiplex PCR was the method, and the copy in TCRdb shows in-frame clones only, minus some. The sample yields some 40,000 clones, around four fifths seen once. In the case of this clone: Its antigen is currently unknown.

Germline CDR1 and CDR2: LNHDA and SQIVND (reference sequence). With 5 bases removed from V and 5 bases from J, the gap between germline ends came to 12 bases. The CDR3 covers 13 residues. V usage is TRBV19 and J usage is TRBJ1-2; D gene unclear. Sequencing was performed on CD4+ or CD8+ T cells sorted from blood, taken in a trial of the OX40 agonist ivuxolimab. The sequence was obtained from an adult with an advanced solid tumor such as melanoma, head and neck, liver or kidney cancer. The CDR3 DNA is TGTGCCAGTAGTTTGGAGGGAGGGTATGGCTACACCTTC. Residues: CASSLEGGYGYTF.